Listed here are 15 T cell receptor beta chains from one sample, sequenced in a study of T cells in Graves' hyperthyroidism and ophthalmopathy. RNA transcripts served as the template for amplifying TCR beta CDR3 regions. RT-PCR in the first round (using the HTBI primer set) targeted the TCR CDR3. A single record per CDR3 protein comes from TCRdb applying MiXCR to the multiplex PCR reads. This table holds about 480,000 distinct CDR3 sequences, approximately 23% found once. The specimen was blood. Receptors were obtained from an older woman with Graves' ophthalmopathy.

This chain joins TRBV15 and TRBJ1-4; a possible D gene is TRBD1 (5 bases). This CDR3 spans 15 amino acids. The germline gives CDR1 LNHNV, CDR2 YYDKDF (reference sequence). Trimming left V 0 bases short and J 6 bases short, with 11 bases between. CDR3 DNA sequence: TGTGCCACCAGCAGAGATCTGGGGCGGGATGAAAAACTGTTTTTT. Protein sequence: CATSRDLGRDEKLFF.

This clonotype showed up many times. This rearrangement joins TRBV2 to TRBJ2-6; 7 bases align to TRBD1. CDR3 size: 15 residues. V was clipped by 6 bases and J by 2 bases; unmatched bases: 4. The germline V gene encodes CDR1 SNHLY and CDR2 FYNNEI. The CDR3 bases are TGTGCCAGCAGCGCAGGGGGAACTGGGGCCAACGTCCTGACTTTC. Translated, it gives CASSAGGTGANVLTF.

This chain links TRBV6-1 with TRBJ2-7, with D unresolved. The germline gives CDR1 MNHNS, CDR2 SASEGT. The CDR3 loop spans 12 amino acids. V was trimmed by 6 bases and J by 4 bases, leaving 10 bases between them. The CDR3: CASSTGSYEQYF. As DNA, the CDR3 is TGTGCCAGCAGCACGGGTTCTTACGAGCAGTACTTC.

This clonotype was seen many times. J is TRBJ1-1 and V is TRBV11-2; unclear D gene. In germline, CDR1 is SGHAT, CDR2 FQNNGV. Trimming stripped 5 bases from V and 0 bases from J, with 16 bases between. The CDR3 is 16 amino acids. The CDR3 protein is CASSPRGAVMNTEAFF. The CDR3 nucleotides are TGTGCCAGCAGCCCTCGAGGAGCCGTAATGAACACTGAAGCTTTCTTT.

The rearrangement joins TRBV6-5 to TRBJ1-1; D may be TRBD1 (5 bases). Trimming removed 4 bases from V and 4 bases from J, with 19 bases in between. Germline values: CDR1 MNHEY, CDR2 SVGAGI. The CDR3 is 16 residues long. The CDR3 DNA reads as TGTGCCAGCAGTTCACGAGAAGCAGGGTTCGGCACTGAAGCTTTCTTT. Translating it yields CASSSREAGFGTEAFF.

The chain recombines TRBV28 with TRBJ1-2, with 8 bases identical to TRBD1. The CDR3 loop spans 14 amino acids. Trimming removed 2 bases from V and 5 bases from J; junction bases left unmatched: 4. The germline gives CDR1 MDHEN, CDR2 SYDVKM. CDR3 in amino acids: CASSLVQGGYGYTF. The CDR3 DNA sequence: TGTGCCAGCAGTTTAGTACAGGGGGGGTATGGCTACACCTTC.

There are many counts of this clonotype. This chain joins TRBV10-3 and TRBJ1-1; D might be TRBD1 (5 bases). Germline assignment: CDR1 ENHRY and CDR2 SYGVKD. The length of the CDR3 is 15 residues. Trimming pared 3 bases from V and 7 bases from J, leaving 18 bases between. The CDR3 DNA follows: TGTGCCATCAGTGATCCTTCAGGGACCGGCGGTGAAGCTTTCTTT. As protein: CAISDPSGTGGEAFF.

The table lists this clonotype with many counts. The chain has TRBV7-2 and TRBJ2-1, with D possibly being TRBD2 (5 bases). The CDR3 is 15 amino acids. CDR1 and CDR2 from the germline V gene are SGHTA and FQGNSA. V gave up 6 bases and J gave up 7 bases, with 19 bases separating them. The CDR3 bases are TGTGCCAGCAGTTACGAAGCCTATCGGGGAAATGAGCAGTTCTTC. Translating it yields CASSYEAYRGNEQFF. The full variable domain, with the rest looked up from reference TRBV7-2 and TRBJ2-1, is GAGVSQSPSNKVTEKGKDVELRCDPISGHTALYWYRQSLGQGLEFLIYFQGNSAPDKSGLPSDRFSAERTGGSVSTLTIQRTQQEDSAVYLCASSYEAYRGNEQFFGPGTRLTVL.

With respect to this clonotype: One end of the junction varies from germline; a read error may be responsible. The chain uses TRBV5-1 and TRBJ2-2; D possibly corresponds to TRBD2 (5 bases). This CDR3 comprises 15 residues. The germline V gene has CDR1 SGHRS and CDR2 YFSETQ. The CDR3 loop reads CASSSSGLTTGELFF. Written as DNA, the CDR3 is TGTGCCAGCAGCTCCTCCGGACTCACCACCGGGGAGCTGTTTTTT. Based on the CDR3 plus reference TRBV5-1 and TRBJ2-2, the full variable domain is KAGVTQTPRYLIKTRGQQVTLSCSPISGHRSVSWYQQTPGQGLQFLFEYFSETQRNKGNFPGRFSGRQFSNSRSEMNVSTLELGDSALYLCASSSSGLTTGELFFGEGSRLTVL.

This clonotype was seen a handful of times. The rearrangement links TRBV27 to TRBJ1-5, with D maybe TRBD1 (5 bases). The germline CDR1 and CDR2 sequences are MNHEY and SMNVEV (reference sequence). The CDR3 is made up of 18 amino acids. The V gene lost 6 bases and the J gene lost 0 bases, with 21 bases spanning the gap. The CDR3 protein is CASSSGTSSPYSNQPQHF. The CDR3 DNA reads as TGTGCCAGCAGCTCCGGGACTTCATCACCCTATAGCAATCAGCCCCAGCATTTT.

The chain uses TRBV6-2 or TRBV6-3 and TRBJ1-1; D call uncertain. Trimming removed 7 bases from V and 7 bases from J, with 19 bases in between. This CDR3 has 14 amino acids. CDR1 is MNHEY and CDR2 is SVGEGT in the germline V gene. The chain's CDR3 is CASIAPGGWDEAFF. The CDR3 nucleotides read TGTGCCAGCATTGCTCCGGGAGGGTGGGATGAAGCTTTCTTT.

The rearrangement links TRBV4-1 to TRBJ1-2, with D perhaps TRBD1 (6 bases). Germline values: CDR1 MGHRA, CDR2 YSYEKL. The CDR3 extends over 16 amino acids. Trimming left V 0 bases short and J 4 bases short, with 15 bases between. The CDR3, as DNA: TGCGCCAGCAGCCAAGATTTGCGGGGGGCGACCTATGGCTACACCTTC. Protein product: CASSQDLRGATYGYTF.

The sample holds many counts of this clonotype. The chain links TRBV24-1 to TRBJ2-1; tentative D call: TRBD2 (6 bases). The germline gives CDR1 KGHDR, CDR2 SFDVKD. V was pared by 4 bases and J by 0 bases, with 12 bases between. The CDR3 totals 16 residues. CDR3 region: CATSDRAGSSYNEQFF. The DNA for the CDR3 is TGTGCCACCAGTGACCGGGCCGGGAGCTCCTACAATGAGCAGTTCTTC.

CDR3 DNA: TGTGCCAGCAATACAGGGGGTTCGGTTATTCAGCCCCAGCATTTT. Translated: CASNTGGSVIQPQHF. This chain joins TRBV6-1 and TRBJ1-5, with 8 nucleotides matching TRBD1. CDR3 length equals 15 residues. Unmatched junction bases numbered 11, after V lost 7 bases and J lost 6 bases. Germline values: CDR1 MNHNS, CDR2 SASEGT.

The rearrangement uses TRBV3-1 and TRBJ1-4; 7 bases fit TRBD1. V gave up 3 bases and J gave up 5 bases; unmatched junction bases: 6. The CDR3 has 15 residues. The germline V gene has CDR1 LGHDT and CDR2 YNNKEL (reference sequence). The CDR3 loop reads CASSQITGVNEKLFF. The CDR3 nucleotides are TGTGCCAGCAGCCAGATTACAGGGGTCAATGAAAAACTGTTTTTT.